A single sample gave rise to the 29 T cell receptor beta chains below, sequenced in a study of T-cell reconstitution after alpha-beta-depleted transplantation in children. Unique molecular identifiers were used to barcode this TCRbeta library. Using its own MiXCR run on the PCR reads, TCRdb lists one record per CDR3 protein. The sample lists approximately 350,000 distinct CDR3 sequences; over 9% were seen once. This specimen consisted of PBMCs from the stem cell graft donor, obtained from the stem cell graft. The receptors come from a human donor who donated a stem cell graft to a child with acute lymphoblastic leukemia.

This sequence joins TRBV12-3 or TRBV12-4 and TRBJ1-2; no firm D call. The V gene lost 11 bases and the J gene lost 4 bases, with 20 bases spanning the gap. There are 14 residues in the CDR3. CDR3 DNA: TGTGCCGCTACGGATAAGCCTTTACTCTATGGCTACACCTTC. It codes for CAATDKPLLYGYTF.

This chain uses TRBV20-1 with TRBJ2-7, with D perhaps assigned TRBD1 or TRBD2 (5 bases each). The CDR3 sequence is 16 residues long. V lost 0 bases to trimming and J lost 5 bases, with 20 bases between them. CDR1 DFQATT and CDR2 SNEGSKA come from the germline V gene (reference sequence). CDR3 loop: CSAREGTVSPLHEQYF. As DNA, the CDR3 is TGCAGTGCTAGAGAAGGGACGGTCTCTCCGCTCCACGAGCAGTACTTC.

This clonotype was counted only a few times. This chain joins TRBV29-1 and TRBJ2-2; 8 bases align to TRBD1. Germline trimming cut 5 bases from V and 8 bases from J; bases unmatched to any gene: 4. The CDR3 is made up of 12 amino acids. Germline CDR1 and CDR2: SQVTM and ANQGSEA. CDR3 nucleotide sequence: TGCAGCGTTACCAACAGGGGGGGGGAGCTGTTTTTT. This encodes CSVTNRGGELFF.

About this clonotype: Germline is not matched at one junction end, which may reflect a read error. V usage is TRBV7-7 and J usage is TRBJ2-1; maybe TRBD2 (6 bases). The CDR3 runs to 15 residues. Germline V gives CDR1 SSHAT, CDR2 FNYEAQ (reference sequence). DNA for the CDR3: TGTGCTAGCAGCCCAAGGGACGGGAGCTACAATGAGCAGTTCTTC. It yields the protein CASSPRDGSYNEQFF.

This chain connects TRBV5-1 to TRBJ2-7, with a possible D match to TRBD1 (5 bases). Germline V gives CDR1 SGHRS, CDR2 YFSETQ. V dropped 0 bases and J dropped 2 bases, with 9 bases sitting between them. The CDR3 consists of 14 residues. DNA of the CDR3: TGCGCCAGCAGCTTGGAGACAGCTACCTACGAGCAGTACTTC. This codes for CASSLETATYEQYF.

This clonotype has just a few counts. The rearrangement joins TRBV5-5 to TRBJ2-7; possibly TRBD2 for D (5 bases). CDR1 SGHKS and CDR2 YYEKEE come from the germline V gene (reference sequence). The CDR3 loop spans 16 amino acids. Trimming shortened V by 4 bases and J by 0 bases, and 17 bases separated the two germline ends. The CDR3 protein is CASSPLTSVSSYEQYF. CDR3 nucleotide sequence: TGTGCCAGCAGCCCTCTAACTAGTGTTAGCTCCTACGAGCAGTACTTC.

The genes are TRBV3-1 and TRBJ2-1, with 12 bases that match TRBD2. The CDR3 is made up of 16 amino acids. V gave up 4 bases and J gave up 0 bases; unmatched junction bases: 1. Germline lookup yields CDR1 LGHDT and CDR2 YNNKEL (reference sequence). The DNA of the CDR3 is TGTGCCAGCAGCCGGACTAGCGGGACCTCCTACAATGAGCAGTTCTTC. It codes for CASSRTSGTSYNEQFF.

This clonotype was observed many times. CDR3 coding DNA: TGTGCCAGCTCACCCGGGGCTAAACACGAGCAGTACTTC. Residues: CASSPGAKHEQYF. V and J are TRBV18 and TRBJ2-7, with D perhaps matching TRBD1 or TRBD2 (5 bases each). CDR1 is KGHSH, CDR2 LQKENI, per germline. Trimming shortened V by 3 bases and J by 5 bases, and 11 bases separated the two germline ends. The CDR3 length is 13 residues.

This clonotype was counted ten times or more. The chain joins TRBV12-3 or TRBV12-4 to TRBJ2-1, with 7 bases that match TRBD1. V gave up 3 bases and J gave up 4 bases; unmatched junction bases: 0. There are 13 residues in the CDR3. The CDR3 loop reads CASSLGQYNEQFF. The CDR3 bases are TGTGCCAGCAGTTTGGGACAGTACAATGAGCAGTTCTTC.

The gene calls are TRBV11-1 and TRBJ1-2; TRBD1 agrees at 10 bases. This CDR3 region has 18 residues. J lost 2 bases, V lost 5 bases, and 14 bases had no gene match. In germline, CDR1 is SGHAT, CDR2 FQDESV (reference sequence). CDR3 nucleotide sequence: TGTGCCAGCAGCCCGGACAGGGGGGCGACGACTTCAAACTATGGCTACACCTTC. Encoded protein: CASSPDRGATTSNYGYTF.

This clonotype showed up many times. As DNA, the CDR3 is TGTGCCAGCAGAAGGACAGGGGAAGCCTACTTC. Protein sequence: CASRRTGEAYF. The V call is TRBV12-3 or TRBV12-4, the J call TRBJ2-7; 9 bases fit TRBD1. The CDR3 has 11 amino acids. J was trimmed by 13 bases and V by 6 bases; bases with no gene match: 7.

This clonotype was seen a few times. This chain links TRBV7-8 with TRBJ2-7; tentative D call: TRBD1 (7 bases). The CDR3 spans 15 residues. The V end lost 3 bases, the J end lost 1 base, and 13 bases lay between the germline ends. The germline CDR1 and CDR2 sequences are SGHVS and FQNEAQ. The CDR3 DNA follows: TGTGCCAGCAGCTTTAGCGCGGGACAGTCCTACGAGCAGTACTTC. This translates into CASSFSAGQSYEQYF.

In DNA form, the CDR3 reads TGTGCCAGCAGCTTGGGCCCTTCTAAGGAGACCCAGTACTTC. The encoded protein is CASSLGPSKETQYF. V and J are TRBV9 and TRBJ2-5; D is undetermined. Trimming removed 4 bases from V and 5 bases from J, with 15 bases in between. The germline V gene has CDR1 SGDLS and CDR2 YYNGEE. The CDR3 loop spans 14 amino acids.

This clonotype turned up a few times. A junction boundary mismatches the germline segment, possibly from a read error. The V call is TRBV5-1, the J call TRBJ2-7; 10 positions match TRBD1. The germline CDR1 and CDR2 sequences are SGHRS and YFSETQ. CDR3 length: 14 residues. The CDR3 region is CASRTGGGSHEQYF. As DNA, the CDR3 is TGCGCCAGCAGGACAGGGGGCGGCTCCCACGAGCAGTACTTC. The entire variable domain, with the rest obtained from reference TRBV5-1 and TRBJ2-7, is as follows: KAGVTQTPRYLIKTRGQQVTLSCSPISGHRSVSWYQQTPGQGLQFLFEYFSETQRNKGNFPGRFSGRQFSNSRSEMNVSTLELGDSALYLCASRTGGGSHEQYFGPGTRLTVT.

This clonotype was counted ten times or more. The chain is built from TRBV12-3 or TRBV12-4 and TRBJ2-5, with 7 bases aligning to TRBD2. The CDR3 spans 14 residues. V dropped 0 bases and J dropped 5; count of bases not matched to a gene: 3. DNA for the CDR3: TGTGCCAGCAGTTTAGCGGGAGGGCTGGAGACCCAGTACTTC. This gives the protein CASSLAGGLETQYF.

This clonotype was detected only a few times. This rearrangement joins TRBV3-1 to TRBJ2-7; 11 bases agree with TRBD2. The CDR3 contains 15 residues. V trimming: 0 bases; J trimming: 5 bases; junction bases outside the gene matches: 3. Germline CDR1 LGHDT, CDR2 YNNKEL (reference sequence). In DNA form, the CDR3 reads TGTGCCAGCAGCCAAGAACCACTAGCGGGAGACGAGCAGTACTTC. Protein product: CASSQEPLAGDEQYF.

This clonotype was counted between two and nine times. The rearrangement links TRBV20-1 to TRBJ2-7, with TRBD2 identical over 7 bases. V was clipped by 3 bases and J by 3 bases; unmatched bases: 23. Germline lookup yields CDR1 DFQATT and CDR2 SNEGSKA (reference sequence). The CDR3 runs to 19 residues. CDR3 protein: CSARGGFRTAAGINYEQYF. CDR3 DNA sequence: TGCAGTGCTAGGGGGGGGTTTCGGACTGCAGCGGGGATAAACTACGAGCAGTACTTC.

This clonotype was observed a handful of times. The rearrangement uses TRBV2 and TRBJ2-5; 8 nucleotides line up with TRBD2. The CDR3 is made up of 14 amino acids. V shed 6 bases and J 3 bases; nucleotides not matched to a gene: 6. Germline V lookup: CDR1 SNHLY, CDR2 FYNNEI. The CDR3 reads CASSNGRAKETQYF. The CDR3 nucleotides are TGTGCCAGCAGCAACGGGAGGGCCAAAGAGACCCAGTACTTC.

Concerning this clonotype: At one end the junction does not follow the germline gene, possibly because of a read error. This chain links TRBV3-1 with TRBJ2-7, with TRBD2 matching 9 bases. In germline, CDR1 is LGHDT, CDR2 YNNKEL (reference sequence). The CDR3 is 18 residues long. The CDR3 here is CTSCLAPRLVAGVAEQYF. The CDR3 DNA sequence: TGTACCAGCTGTTTAGCCCCCCGGTTGGTAGCGGGAGTCGCCGAGCAGTACTTC.

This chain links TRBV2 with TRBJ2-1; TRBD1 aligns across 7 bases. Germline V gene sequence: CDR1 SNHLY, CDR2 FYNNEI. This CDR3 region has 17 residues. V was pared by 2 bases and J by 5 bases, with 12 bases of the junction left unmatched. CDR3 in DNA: TGTGCCAGCAGTGAAAGTCGGGACAGAAGACAGGACAATGAGCAGTTCTTC. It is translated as CASSESRDRRQDNEQFF.

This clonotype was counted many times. The CDR3 sequence is CATSKGVADKNIQYF. CDR3 DNA: TGTGCCACCAGCAAGGGGGTAGCGGATAAAAACATTCAGTACTTC. The V call is TRBV15, the J call TRBJ2-4; D could derive from TRBD1 or TRBD2 (6 bases each). Between the trimmed V and J ends, which lost 4 bases and 4 bases, there was a span of 14 bases. Germline CDR1 is LNHNV and CDR2 is YYDKDF (reference sequence). The CDR3 covers 15 residues.

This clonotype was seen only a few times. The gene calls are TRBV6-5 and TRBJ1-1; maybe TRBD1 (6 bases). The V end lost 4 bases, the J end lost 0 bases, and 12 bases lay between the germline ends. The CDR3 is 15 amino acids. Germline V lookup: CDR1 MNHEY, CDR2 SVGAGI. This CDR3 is CASSLQQGLNTEAFF. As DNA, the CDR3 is TGTGCCAGCAGTTTACAACAGGGACTGAACACTGAAGCTTTCTTT.

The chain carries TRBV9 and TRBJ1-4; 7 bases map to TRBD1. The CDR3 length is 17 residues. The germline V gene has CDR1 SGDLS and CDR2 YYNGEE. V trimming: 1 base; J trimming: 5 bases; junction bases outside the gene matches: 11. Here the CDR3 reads CASSVSQGGGTNEKLFF. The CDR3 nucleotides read TGTGCCAGCAGCGTATCCCAGGGAGGGGGCACAAATGAAAAACTGTTTTTT.

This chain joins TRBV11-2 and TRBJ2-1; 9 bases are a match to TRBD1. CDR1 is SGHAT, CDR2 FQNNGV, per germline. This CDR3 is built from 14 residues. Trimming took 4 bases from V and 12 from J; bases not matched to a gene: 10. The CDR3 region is CASSSYLGQGRQFF. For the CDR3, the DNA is TGTGCCAGCAGCTCGTACCTTGGACAGGGGCGGCAGTTCTTC.

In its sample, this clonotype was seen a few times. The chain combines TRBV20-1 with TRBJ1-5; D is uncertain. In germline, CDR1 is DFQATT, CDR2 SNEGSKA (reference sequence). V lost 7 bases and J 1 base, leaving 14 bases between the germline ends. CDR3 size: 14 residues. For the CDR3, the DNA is TGCAGTGTTATGTCCCCTTGGAGCAATCAGCCCCAGCATTTT. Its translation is CSVMSPWSNQPQHF.

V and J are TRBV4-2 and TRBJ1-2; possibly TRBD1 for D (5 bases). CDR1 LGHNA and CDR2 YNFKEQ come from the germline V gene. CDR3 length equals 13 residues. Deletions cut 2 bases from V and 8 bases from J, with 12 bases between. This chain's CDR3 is CASSQSLGVGYTF. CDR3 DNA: TGTGCCAGCAGCCAAAGCTTGGGGGTGGGCTACACCTTC.

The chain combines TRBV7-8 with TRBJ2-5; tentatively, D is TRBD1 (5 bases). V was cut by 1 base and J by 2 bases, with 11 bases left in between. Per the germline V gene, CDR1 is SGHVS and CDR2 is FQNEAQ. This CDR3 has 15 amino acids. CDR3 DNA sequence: TGTGCCAGCAGCTTAGTATCGGCAGGGCAAGAGACCCAGTACTTC. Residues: CASSLVSAGQETQYF. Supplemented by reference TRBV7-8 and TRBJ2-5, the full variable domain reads GAGVSQSPRYKVAKRGQDVALRCDPISGHVSLFWYQQALGQGPEFLTYFQNEAQLDKSGLPSDRFFAERPEGSVSTLKIQRTQQEDSAVYLCASSLVSAGQETQYFGPGTRLLVL.

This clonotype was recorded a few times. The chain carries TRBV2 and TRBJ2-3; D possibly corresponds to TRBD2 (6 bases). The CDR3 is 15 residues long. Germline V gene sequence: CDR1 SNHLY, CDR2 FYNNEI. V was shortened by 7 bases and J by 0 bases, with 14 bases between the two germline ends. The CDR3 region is CASIPGVTSTDTQYF. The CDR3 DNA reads TGTGCCAGCATCCCGGGAGTTACTAGCACAGATACGCAGTATTTT.

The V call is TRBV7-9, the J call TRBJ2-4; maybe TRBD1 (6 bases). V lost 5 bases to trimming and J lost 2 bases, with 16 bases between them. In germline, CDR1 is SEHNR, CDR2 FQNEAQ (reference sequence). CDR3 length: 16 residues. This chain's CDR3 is CASSPTQGWTKNIQYF. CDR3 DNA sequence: TGTGCCAGCAGCCCGACACAGGGATGGACCAAAAACATTCAGTACTTC.